This is a list of T cell receptor beta chains from one sample in a study of OX40 agonist ivuxolimab in advanced cancers. The assay was immunoSEQ multiplex PCR, and TCRdb's table has in-frame clones only and misses some. This table holds 89,000 or so clones, about 89% found once. The sample consisted of CD4+ or CD8+ T cells sorted from blood, taken in a trial of the OX40 agonist ivuxolimab. Receptors were obtained from an adult with an advanced solid tumor such as melanoma, head and neck, liver or kidney cancer. CDR3s include the opening cysteine and the closing phenylalanine or tryptophan. The order of the fields is V gene, J gene, clone size, D gene, CDR3 DNA, CDR3 protein. The D gene is left open where the match is weak. Size values are once, few and many counts, or a class for expanded clones, and some rows have none.

TRBV6-1,TRBJ2-1,-,TRBD2,TGTGCCAGCAGTCATTGGGGGGGCTCCTACAATGAGCAGTTCTTC,CASSHWGGSYNEQFF
TRBV15,TRBJ2-3,-,TRBD2,TGTGCCACCAGCAGAGATCGGACTAGCGTTTACACAGATACGCAGTATTTT,CATSRDRTSVYTDTQYF
TRBV30,TRBJ2-2,-,TRBD2,TGTGCCTGGAGTGTGTCTGGACTAGTGGCCGGGGAGCTGTTTTTT,CAWSVSGLVAGELFF
TRBV13,TRBJ2-1,-,TRBD2,TGTGCCAGCAGCCCAACAGGGACTAGCGGGAACTACAATGAGCAGTTCTTC,CASSPTGTSGNYNEQFF
TRBV9,TRBJ2-3,-,-,TGTGCCAGCAGCGTAGGCGGAACAGATACGCAGTATTTT,CASSVGGTDTQYF
TRBV7-9,TRBJ2-1,-,TRBD2,TGTGCCAGCAGCTTTTTCTTGGCGGGAGGAGCCTACAATGAGCAGTTCTTC,CASSFFLAGGAYNEQFF
TRBV4-2,TRBJ2-2,-,-,TGTGCCAGCAGCCGCGGTCACCGGGAGCTGTTTTTT,CASSRGHRELFF
TRBV27,TRBJ2-2,-,-,TGTGCCAGCAGTCCCCAAACCGGGGAGCTGTTTTTT,CASSPQTGELFF
TRBV11-3,TRBJ2-3,-,TRBD1,TGTGCCAGCAGCTCCTACGGTACCGGGACAGGGGACCGCACAGATACGCAGTATTTT,CASSSYGTGTGDRTDTQYF
TRBV6-5,TRBJ2-1,-,-,TGTGCCAGCAGTACTGGGGACGGTGGGCAGTTCTTC,CASSTGDGGQFF
TRBV2,TRBJ1-4,-,-,TGTGCCAGCAGCTTATCTGAAAAACTGTTTTTT,CASSLSEKLFF
TRBV6-1,TRBJ2-3,-,TRBD2,TGTGCCAGCAGTGAAGATGTGGCTAGCGGGGCTAGCACAGATACGCAGTATTTT,CASSEDVASGASTDTQYF
TRBV6-6,TRBJ2-7,-,TRBD1,TGTGCCAGCAGCTACTCGGGGACAGGGGTGTACGAGCAGTACTTC,CASSYSGTGVYEQYF
TRBV5-8,TRBJ2-2,-,-,TGTGCCAGCAGCCAATTCGGGGTGAGCACCGGGGAGCTGTTTTTT,CASSQFGVSTGELFF
TRBV28,TRBJ2-3,-,TRBD2,TGTGCCAGCAGTTCACGACTAGCGGGAGTAGATCTCAGCACAGATACGCAGTATTTT,CASSSRLAGVDLSTDTQYF
TRBV5-8,TRBJ1-1,-,-,TGTGCCAGCAGCTTGGAACACATGAACACTGAAGCTTTCTTT,CASSLEHMNTEAFF
TRBV27,TRBJ2-1,once,-,TGTGCCAGCAGTTTCGGCCTCTCCTATTCCGAGCAGTTCTTC,CASSFGLSYSEQFF
TRBV28,TRBJ1-1,-,-,TGTGCCAGCAGTCCCGAGCCTTTCAAGCTAATGAACACTGAAGCTTTCTTT,CASSPEPFKLMNTEAFF
TRBV27,TRBJ2-6,-,-,TGTGCCAGCAGTTTACTCTATCCCGGGGCTGGGGCCAACGTCCTGACTTTC,CASSLLYPGAGANVLTF
TRBV30,TRBJ1-1,-,TRBD1,TGTGCCTGGAGGACAGGGATCGGGAACACTGAAGCTTTCTTT,CAWRTGIGNTEAFF
TRBV28,TRBJ2-7,-,-,TGTGCCAGCATGACAAGCGACTACGAGCAGTACTTC,CASMTSDYEQYF
TRBV30,TRBJ2-5,-,-,TGTGCCTGGAGTGTGGGGAGTCTGGGTTTTGAGACCCAGTACTTC,CAWSVGSLGFETQYF
TRBV13,TRBJ2-7,-,TRBD1,TGTGCCAGCAGCCTGGGACAGGGACACGTCGAGCAGTACTTC,CASSLGQGHVEQYF
TRBV4-3,TRBJ1-3,once,-,TGCGCCAGCAGTCCCCTCCCCGGTCCCCGGTCTGCGGCGACTCTCGAAAACACCATATATTTT,CASSPLPGPRSAATLENTIYF
TRBV7-9,TRBJ2-7,-,TRBD1,TGTGCCAGCAGCTCAGGGGACAGCTACGAGCAGTACTTC,CASSSGDSYEQYF
TRBV6-5,TRBJ1-2,-,-,TGTGCCAGCAGTTGGTCCGAATGGGGGTATGGCTACACCTTC,CASSWSEWGYGYTF
TRBV4-3,TRBJ2-2,-,-,TGCGCCAGCAGCCAAGATCAGGACTGGGGCCACACCGGGGAGCTGTTTTTT,CASSQDQDWGHTGELFF
TRBV19,TRBJ1-5,-,-,TGTGCCAGTAGGGCCAATCGGGTAATGAGCAATCAGCCCCAGCATTTT,CASRANRVMSNQPQHF
TRBV7-7,TRBJ2-1,-,TRBD2,TGTGCTAGCAGCTTAGAAGCGGGAGTTGCCAATGAGCAGTTCTTC,CASSLEAGVANEQFF
TRBV4-3,TRBJ2-7,-,-,TGCGCCAGCAGCCAAGGTCATGGGTGGGAGAGTAACTACGAGCAGTACTTC,CASSQGHGWESNYEQYF
TRBV9,TRBJ1-6,once,TRBD1,TGTGCCAGCAGCGGGACAGGGGACCATAATTCACCCCTCCACTTT,CASSGTGDHNSPLHF
TRBV4-3,TRBJ2-6,-,TRBD1,TGCGCCAGCAGCCTCTGGACAGGCGACTACTTTAGCTCTGGGGCCAACGTCCTGACTTTC,CASSLWTGDYFSSGANVLTF
TRBV5-1,TRBJ1-2,-,-,TGCGCCAGCAGCTTCGGGGTTTTAATTGGCTACACCTTC,CASSFGVLIGYTF
TRBV5-1,TRBJ1-1,-,-,TGCGCCAGCAGCTCCGGCACCCGGGGCACTGAAGCTTTCTTT,CASSSGTRGTEAFF
TRBV28,TRBJ1-5,few,TRBD1,TGTGCCAGCAGTTACCGCGGACAGGGTAATCAGCCCCAGCATTTT,CASSYRGQGNQPQHF
TRBV18,TRBJ2-5,-,-,TGTGCCAGCTCACCGAACCAAGAGACCCAGTACTTC,CASSPNQETQYF
TRBV5-5,TRBJ1-5,once,TRBD1,TGTGCCAGCAGCTTGGGACAGGGCTACAATCAGCCCCAGCATTTT,CASSLGQGYNQPQHF
TRBV27,TRBJ2-1,-,-,TGTGCCAGCAAGGGTTACGTTTCCTTCTCCTACAATGAGCAGTTCTTC,CASKGYVSFSYNEQFF
TRBV28,TRBJ2-7,-,-,TGTGCCAGCAGTTTTAGCGAGGGCTACGAGCAGTACTTC,CASSFSEGYEQYF
TRBV4-2,TRBJ2-1,-,-,TGTGCCAGCAGCCAAGATATGGCGCTCTCCTACAATGAGCAGTTCTTC,CASSQDMALSYNEQFF
TRBV28,TRBJ2-7,once,TRBD1,TGTGCCAGCATGAACTCCGGGACAGGTCTCTACGAGCAGTACTTC,CASMNSGTGLYEQYF
TRBV9,TRBJ2-1,-,-,TGTGCCAGCAATAACGGGGCGCGGGGGCGCAATGAGCAGTTCTTC,CASNNGARGRNEQFF
TRBV2,TRBJ2-3,-,-,TGTGCCAGCAGTCCCCCCCGTTCTGGCACAGATACGCAGTATTTT,CASSPPRSGTDTQYF
TRBV30,TRBJ2-1,-,-,TGTGCCTGGGGGAGCTCCTACAATGAGCAGTTCTTC,CAWGSSYNEQFF
TRBV21-1,TRBJ2-1,-,-,TGTGCCAGCAGCAAAGCCGGAAGCGGGAGAATCTACAATGAGCAGTTCTTC,CASSKAGSGRIYNEQFF
TRBV4-3,TRBJ1-3,-,-,TGCGCCAGCAGCCAAGATTGGTGGAAATCTGGAAACACCATATATTTT,CASSQDWWKSGNTIYF
TRBV30,TRBJ2-3,-,-,TGTGCCTGGAGTGAAACAGATACGCAGTATTTT,CAWSETDTQYF
TRBV27,TRBJ2-5,-,TRBD2,TGTGCCAGCAGTTTGTTGGCTAGCGGTTCCCAAGAGACCCAGTACTTC,CASSLLASGSQETQYF
TRBV6-5,TRBJ1-2,-,-,TGTGCCAGCGCCCCAGGGGATGAGGGATATGGCTACACCTTC,CASAPGDEGYGYTF
TRBV28,TRBJ1-2,-,TRBD1,TGTGCCAGCAGCCCGACAGGGGGCGCACGCTACACCTTC,CASSPTGGARYTF
TRBV30,TRBJ2-3,-,-,TGTGCCTGGAGTGTACTCGGACGGGGGGCCACAGATACGCAGTATTTT,CAWSVLGRGATDTQYF
TRBV29-1,TRBJ2-7,-,-,TGCAGCGTTGAAGAGGGGGGCTACGAGCAGTACTTC,CSVEEGGYEQYF
TRBV19,TRBJ1-5,few,-,TGTGCCAGTAGTTGGGGGCTTGGTCAGCCCCAGCATTTT,CASSWGLGQPQHF